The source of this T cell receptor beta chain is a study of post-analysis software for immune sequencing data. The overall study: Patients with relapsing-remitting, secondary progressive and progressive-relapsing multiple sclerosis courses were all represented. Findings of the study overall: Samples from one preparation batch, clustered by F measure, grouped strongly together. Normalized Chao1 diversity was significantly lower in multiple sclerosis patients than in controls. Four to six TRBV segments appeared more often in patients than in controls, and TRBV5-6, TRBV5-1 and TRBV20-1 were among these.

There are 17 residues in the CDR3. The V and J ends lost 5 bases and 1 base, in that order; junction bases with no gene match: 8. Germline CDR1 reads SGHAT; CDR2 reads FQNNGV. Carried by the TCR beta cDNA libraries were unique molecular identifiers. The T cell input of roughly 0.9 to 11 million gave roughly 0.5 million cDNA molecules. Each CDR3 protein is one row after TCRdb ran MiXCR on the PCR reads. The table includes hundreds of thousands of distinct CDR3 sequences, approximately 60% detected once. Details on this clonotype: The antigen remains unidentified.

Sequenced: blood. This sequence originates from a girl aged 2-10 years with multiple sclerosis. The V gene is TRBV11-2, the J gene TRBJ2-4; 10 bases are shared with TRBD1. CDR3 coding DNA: TGTGCCAGCAGCGAACGGACAGGGGGGATGGCCAAAAACATTCAGTACTTC. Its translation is CASSERTGGMAKNIQYF. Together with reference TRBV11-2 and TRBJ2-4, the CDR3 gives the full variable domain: EAGVAQSPRYKIIEKRQSVAFWCNPISGHATLYWYQQILGQGPKLLIQFQNNGVVDDSQLPKDRFSAERLKGVDSTLKIQPAKLEDSAVYLCASSERTGGMAKNIQYFGAGTRLSVL.